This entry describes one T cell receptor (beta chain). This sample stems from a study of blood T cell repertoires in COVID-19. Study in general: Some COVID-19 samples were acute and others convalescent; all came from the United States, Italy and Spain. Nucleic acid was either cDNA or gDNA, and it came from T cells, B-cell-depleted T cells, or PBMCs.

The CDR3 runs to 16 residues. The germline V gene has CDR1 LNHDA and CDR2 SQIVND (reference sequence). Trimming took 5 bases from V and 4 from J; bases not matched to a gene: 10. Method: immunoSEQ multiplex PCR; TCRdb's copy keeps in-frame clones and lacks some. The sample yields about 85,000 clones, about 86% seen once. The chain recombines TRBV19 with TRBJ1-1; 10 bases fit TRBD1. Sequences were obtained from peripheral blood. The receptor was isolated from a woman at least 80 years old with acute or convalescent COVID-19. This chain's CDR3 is CASSPSRTGGSTEAFF. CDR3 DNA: TGTGCCAGTAGTCCGTCCCGGACAGGGGGTAGCACTGAAGCTTTCTTT.